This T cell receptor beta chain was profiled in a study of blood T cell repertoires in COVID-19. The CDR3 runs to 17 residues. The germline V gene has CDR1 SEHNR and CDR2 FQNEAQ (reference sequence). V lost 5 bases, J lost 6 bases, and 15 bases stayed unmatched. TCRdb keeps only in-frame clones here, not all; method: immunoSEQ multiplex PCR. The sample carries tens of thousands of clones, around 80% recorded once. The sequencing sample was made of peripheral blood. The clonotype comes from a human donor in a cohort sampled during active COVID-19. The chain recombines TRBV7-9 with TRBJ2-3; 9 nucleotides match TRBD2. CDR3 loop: CASSLPGLAHGWDTQYF. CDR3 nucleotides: TGTGCCAGCAGCCTGCCGGGACTAGCCCACGGGTGGGATACGCAGTATTTT.